This passage covers 10 T cell receptor beta chains from one sample sequenced in a study of blood T cell repertoires in COVID-19. Assay: immunoSEQ multiplex PCR; the TCRdb copy retains only in-frame clones and omits some. The sample lists about 140,000 clones, around 81% seen once, with around 1.4% in the top ten. The source material was peripheral blood. The receptors come from a human donor in a cohort sampled during active COVID-19.

The chain uses TRBV7-9 and TRBJ2-1; 13 positions match TRBD2. Germline trimming cut 1 base from V and 0 bases from J; bases unmatched to any gene: 3. This CDR3 region has 18 residues. Germline assignment: CDR1 SEHNR and CDR2 FQNEAQ (reference sequence). The CDR3 here is CASSLGTSGRSSYNEQFF. CDR3 nucleotide sequence: TGTGCCAGCAGCTTAGGGACTAGCGGGAGAAGCTCCTACAATGAGCAGTTCTTC.

This chain uses TRBV5-1 with TRBJ2-7; 7 bases align to TRBD2. There are 15 residues in the CDR3. V shed 4 bases and J 3 bases; nucleotides not matched to a gene: 10. Germline V lookup: CDR1 SGHRS, CDR2 YFSETQ. CDR3 nucleotides: TGCGCCAGCAGCACTGGGAGCGGGAATTACTACGAGCAGTACTTC. Translated: CASSTGSGNYYEQYF. Based on the CDR3 plus reference TRBV5-1 and TRBJ2-7, the full variable domain is KAGVTQTPRYLIKTRGQQVTLSCSPISGHRSVSWYQQTPGQGLQFLFEYFSETQRNKGNFPGRFSGRQFSNSRSEMNVSTLELGDSALYLCASSTGSGNYYEQYFGPGTRLTVT.

V is TRBV5-1 and J is TRBJ2-2, with D possibly TRBD1 on 6 matching bases. CDR1 is SGHRS and CDR2 is YFSETQ in the germline V gene. The CDR3 loop spans 16 amino acids. V was pared by 2 bases and J by 0 bases, with 11 bases between. This CDR3 is CASSFTGTTNTGELFF. Written as DNA, the CDR3 is TGCGCCAGCAGCTTTACCGGGACAACGAACACCGGGGAGCTGTTTTTT.

In this sample, this clone turned up a few times. This chain links TRBV6-6 with TRBJ1-5; D might be TRBD1 (5 bases). V was cut by 8 bases and J by 9 bases, with 26 bases left in between. Germline loops: CDR1 MNHNY, CDR2 SVGAGI (reference sequence). The CDR3 sequence is 16 residues long. The CDR3 is CASSKGSTVGKGPQHF. The CDR3 nucleotides are TGTGCCAGCTCGAAGGGGTCGACAGTTGGCAAGGGGCCCCAGCATTTT.

This clone has just one count. This sequence joins TRBV5-4 and TRBJ2-2; weak D call: TRBD2 (5 bases). The CDR3 spans 14 residues. Trimming took 4 bases from V and 4 from J, leaving 11 bases between them. Per germline, CDR1 SGHNT and CDR2 YYREEE (reference sequence). This CDR3 reads CASSRDFFTGELFF. The DNA for the CDR3 is TGTGCCAGCAGCCGGGATTTCTTCACCGGGGAGCTGTTTTTT.

The chain employs TRBV19 and TRBJ2-3; TRBD2 matches 11 bases. The CDR3 runs 14 residues. Per the germline V gene, CDR1 is LNHDA and CDR2 is SQIVND (reference sequence). The junction had 3 bases not matched to a gene; V was cut back by 6 bases and J by 4 bases. The CDR3 DNA is TGTGCCAGTAGAAGACTAGCGGGACCAGATACGCAGTATTTT. It codes for CASRRLAGPDTQYF.

This chain connects TRBV6-2 or TRBV6-3 to TRBJ1-1, with D maybe TRBD1 (6 bases). Germline V CDR1 and CDR2: MNHEY, SVGEGT. V lost 2 bases and J lost 4, with 11 bases in between. The CDR3 consists of 14 residues. The CDR3 loop is CASSYGGSSTEAFF. The DNA for the CDR3 is TGTGCCAGCAGTTACGGGGGCTCGAGCACTGAAGCTTTCTTT.

The chain uses TRBV9 and TRBJ1-4, with no clear D. The CDR3 length is 12 residues. V lost 4 bases, J lost 10 bases, and 11 bases lay in between. Germline CDR1 and CDR2: SGDLS and YYNGEE. The CDR3 sequence is CASSPRSGKLFF. In nucleotides, the CDR3 is TGTGCCAGCAGCCCCCGGAGTGGAAAACTGTTTTTT.

The chain carries TRBV11-3 and TRBJ2-7; the match to TRBD2 covers 13 bases. This CDR3 spans 15 amino acids. CDR1 and CDR2 (germline): SGHNT, YENEEA. V trimming: 5 bases; J trimming: 4 bases; junction bases outside the gene matches: 5. CDR3 nucleotides: TGTGCCAGCAGCACCGGACTAGCGGGAGAATACGAGCAGTACTTC. Translation: CASSTGLAGEYEQYF.

The chain joins TRBV6-5 to TRBJ2-7, with 12 bases identical to TRBD1. Losses at the gene ends were 4 bases for V and 6 bases for J; bases not matched to a gene: 10. Germline loops: CDR1 MNHEY, CDR2 SVGAGI. The CDR3 contains 16 residues. CDR3 sequence: CASSWDRGRFPREQYF. The CDR3 region has the DNA TGTGCCAGCAGTTGGGACAGGGGGCGTTTCCCCCGCGAGCAGTACTTC.